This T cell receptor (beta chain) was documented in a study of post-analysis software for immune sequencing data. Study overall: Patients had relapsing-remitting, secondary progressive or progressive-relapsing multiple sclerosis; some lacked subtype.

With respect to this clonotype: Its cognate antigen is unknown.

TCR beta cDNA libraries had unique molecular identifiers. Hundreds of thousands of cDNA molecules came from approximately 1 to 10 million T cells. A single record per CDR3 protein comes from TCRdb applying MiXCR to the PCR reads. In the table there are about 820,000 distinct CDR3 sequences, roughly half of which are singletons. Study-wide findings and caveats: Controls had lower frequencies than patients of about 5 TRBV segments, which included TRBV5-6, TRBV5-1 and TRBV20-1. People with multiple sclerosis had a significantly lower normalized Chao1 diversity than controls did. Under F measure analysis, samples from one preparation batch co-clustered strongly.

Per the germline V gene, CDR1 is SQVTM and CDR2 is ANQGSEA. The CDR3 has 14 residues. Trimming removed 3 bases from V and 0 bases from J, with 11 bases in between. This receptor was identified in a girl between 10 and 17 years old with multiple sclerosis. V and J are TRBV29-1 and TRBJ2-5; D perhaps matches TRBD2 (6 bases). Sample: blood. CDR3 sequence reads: CSVDLSSDQETQYF. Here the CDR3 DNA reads TGCAGCGTTGATCTTTCTAGCGACCAAGAGACCCAGTACTTC.